The entry below describes one T cell receptor beta chain. This CDR3 comprises 14 residues. Trimming shortened V by 3 bases and J by 4 bases, and 13 bases separated the two germline ends. CDR1 is GTSNPN and CDR2 is SVGIG in the germline V gene (reference sequence). This sample is part of a study of Ad26.COV2.S vaccination and SARS-CoV-2 variants. Indicated treatment: roughly 19 received Ad26.COV2.S at low or high dose, single or two shots; five or six received placebo; per-sample allocation not given. Specimen acquisition occurred on day 63 following the initial vaccine or placebo injection. Profiled with immunoSEQ multiplex PCR; TCRdb holds only in-frame clones, not every one. The sample comprises 410,000 or so clones, 80% to 95% of which are singletons, and more than 10% rests with the top ten.

The TCR originated in a person aged 18-60 years who received the Ad26.COV2.S COVID-19 vaccine or a placebo. Specimen: peripheral blood, collected in a trial of Ad26.COV2.S vaccine versus placebo. The V call is TRBV30, the J call TRBJ1-3; possible D gene TRBD1, 5 bases. CDR3 residues: CAWSPGRGGNTIYF. For the CDR3, the DNA is TGTGCCTGGAGCCCTGGTAGGGGAGGAAACACCATATATTTT.